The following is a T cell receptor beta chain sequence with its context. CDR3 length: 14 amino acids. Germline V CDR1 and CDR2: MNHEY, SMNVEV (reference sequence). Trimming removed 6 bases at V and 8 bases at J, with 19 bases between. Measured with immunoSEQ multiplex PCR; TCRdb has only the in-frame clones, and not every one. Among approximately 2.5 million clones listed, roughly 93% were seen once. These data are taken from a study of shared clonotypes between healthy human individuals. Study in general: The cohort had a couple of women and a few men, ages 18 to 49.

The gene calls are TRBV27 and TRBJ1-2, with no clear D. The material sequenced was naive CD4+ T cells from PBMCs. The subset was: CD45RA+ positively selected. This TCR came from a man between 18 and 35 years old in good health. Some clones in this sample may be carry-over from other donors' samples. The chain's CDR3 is CASSPSPGHWGYTF. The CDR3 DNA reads TGTGCCAGCAGCCCGTCACCTGGGCATTGGGGCTACACCTTC.